This T cell receptor beta chain comes out of a study of cytomegalovirus exposure and HLA in healthy donors. Background on the study: Around 180 million T cells yielded under 130 million unique TCR beta sequences in earlier analysis. There were some 380 genotyped donors. Of these, roughly 80% fell in the genetic ancestry cluster associated with self-reported Caucasian donors.

Notes on this clone: Its target is unknown.

Study-level results: V- and J-gene trimming of TCR beta was linked (in a later analysis) to a missense DCLRE1C variant. CMV serostatus stood as the only immune exposure information on hand.

PCR was performed using 60 Vbeta and 13 Jbeta primers. Measured with immunoSEQ multiplex PCR; TCRdb has only the in-frame clones, and not every one. The data show 150,000 to 200,000 clones, around a tenth seen once. The germline V gene has CDR1 MNHNS and CDR2 SASEGT. The CDR3 totals 15 residues. This sequence originates from a woman aged 25 to 45 in good health and CMV-seropositive. The V and J genes are TRBV6-1 and TRBJ2-2; the match to TRBD2 covers 14 bases. The source material was PBMCs. The CDR3 is CAGTSGRKLPGELFF. The CDR3 nucleotides are TGTGCAGGGACTAGCGGGAGAAAATTGCCCGGGGAGCTGTTTTTT.